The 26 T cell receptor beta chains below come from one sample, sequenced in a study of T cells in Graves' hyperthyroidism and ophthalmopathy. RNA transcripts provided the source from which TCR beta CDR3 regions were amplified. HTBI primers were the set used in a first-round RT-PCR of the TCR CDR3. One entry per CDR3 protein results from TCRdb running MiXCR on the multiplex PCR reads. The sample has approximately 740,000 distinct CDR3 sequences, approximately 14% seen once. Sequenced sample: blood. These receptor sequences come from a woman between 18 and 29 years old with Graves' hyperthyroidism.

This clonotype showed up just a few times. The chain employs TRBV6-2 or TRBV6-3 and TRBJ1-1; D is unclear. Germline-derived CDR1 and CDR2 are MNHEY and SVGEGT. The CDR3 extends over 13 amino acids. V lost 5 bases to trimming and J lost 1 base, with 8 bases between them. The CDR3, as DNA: TGTGCCAGCAGTCCCGTGTGGAACACTGAAGCTTTCTTT. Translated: CASSPVWNTEAFF.

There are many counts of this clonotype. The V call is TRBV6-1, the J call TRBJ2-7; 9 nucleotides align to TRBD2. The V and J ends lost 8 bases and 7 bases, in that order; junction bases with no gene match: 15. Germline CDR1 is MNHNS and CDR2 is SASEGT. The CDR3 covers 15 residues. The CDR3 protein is CASGVTGTSLLEQYF. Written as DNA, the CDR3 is TGTGCCAGCGGAGTGACCGGGACTAGCCTTCTAGAGCAGTACTTC.

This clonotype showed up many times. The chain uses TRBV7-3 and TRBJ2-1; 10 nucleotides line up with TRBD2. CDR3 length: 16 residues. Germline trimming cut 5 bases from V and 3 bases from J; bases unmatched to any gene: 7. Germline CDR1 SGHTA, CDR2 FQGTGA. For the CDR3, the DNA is TGTGCCAGCAGCATCTCGATAGCGGGAGGCTACAATGAGCAGTTCTTC. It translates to CASSISIAGGYNEQFF.

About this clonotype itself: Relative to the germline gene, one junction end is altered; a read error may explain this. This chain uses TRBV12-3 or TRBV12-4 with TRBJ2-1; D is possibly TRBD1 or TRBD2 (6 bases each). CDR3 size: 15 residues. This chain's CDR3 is CACSFGGLSYNEQFF. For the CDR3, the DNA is TGTGCCTGCAGTTTTGGGGGGCTCTCCTACAATGAGCAGTTCTTC.

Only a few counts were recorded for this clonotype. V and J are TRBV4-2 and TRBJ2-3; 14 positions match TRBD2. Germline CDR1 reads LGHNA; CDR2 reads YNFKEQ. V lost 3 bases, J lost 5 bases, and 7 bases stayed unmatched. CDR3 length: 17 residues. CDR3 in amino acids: CASSHIGLAGGEDTQYF. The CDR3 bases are TGTGCCAGCAGCCACATTGGACTAGCGGGAGGAGAAGATACGCAGTATTTT.

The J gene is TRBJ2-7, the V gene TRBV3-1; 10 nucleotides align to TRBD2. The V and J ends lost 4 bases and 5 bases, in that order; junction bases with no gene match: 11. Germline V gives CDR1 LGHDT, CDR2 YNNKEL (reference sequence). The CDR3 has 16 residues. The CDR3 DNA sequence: TGTGCCAGCAGCCCCCTGCCGGCTAGCGGGAGTAACGAGCAGTACTTC. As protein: CASSPLPASGSNEQYF.

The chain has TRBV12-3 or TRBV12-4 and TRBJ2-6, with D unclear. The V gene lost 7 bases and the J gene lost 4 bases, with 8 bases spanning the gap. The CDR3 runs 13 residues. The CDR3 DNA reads TGTGCCAGCATCACCTTCGGGGCCAACGTCCTGACTTTC. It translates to CASITFGANVLTF.

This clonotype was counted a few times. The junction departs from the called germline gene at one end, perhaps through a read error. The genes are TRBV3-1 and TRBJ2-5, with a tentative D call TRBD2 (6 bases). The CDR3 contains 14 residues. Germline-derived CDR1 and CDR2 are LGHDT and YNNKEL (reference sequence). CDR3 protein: CAGSQERDWETQYF. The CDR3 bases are TGTGCCGGCAGCCAAGAGAGGGACTGGGAGACCCAGTACTTC.

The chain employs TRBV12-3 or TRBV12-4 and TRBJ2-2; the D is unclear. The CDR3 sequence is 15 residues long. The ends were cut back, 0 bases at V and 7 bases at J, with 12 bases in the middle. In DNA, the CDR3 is TGTGCCAGCAGTTTAGCGGAGAGTGTGGGCGGGGAGCTGTTTTTT. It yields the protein CASSLAESVGGELFF.

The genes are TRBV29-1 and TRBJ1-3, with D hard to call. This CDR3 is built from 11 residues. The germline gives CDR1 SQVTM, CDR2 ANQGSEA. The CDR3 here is CTALAGNTIYF. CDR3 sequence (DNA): TGCACTGCTTTGGCTGGAAACACCATATATTTT.

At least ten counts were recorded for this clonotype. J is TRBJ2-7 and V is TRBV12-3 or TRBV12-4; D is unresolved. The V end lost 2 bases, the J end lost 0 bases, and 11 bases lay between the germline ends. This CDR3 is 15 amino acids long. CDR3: CASSLTGRSSYEQYF. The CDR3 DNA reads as TGTGCCAGCAGTTTAACCGGCCGGAGCTCCTACGAGCAGTACTTC.

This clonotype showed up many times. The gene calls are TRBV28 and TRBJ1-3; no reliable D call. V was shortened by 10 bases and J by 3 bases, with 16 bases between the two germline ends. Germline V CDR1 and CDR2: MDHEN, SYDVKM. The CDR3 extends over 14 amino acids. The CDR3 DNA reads TGTGCCACCACCCTGGACGGAGGTGGAAACACCATATATTTT. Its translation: CATTLDGGGNTIYF.

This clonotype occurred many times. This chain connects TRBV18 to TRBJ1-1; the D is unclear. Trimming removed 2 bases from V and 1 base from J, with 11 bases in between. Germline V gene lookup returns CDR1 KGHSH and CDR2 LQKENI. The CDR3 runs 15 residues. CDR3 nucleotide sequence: TGTGCCAGCTCACCAGGTCAGGCCTCGAACACTGAAGCTTTCTTT. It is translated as CASSPGQASNTEAFF. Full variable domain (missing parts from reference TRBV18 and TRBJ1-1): NAGVMQNPRHLVRRRGQEARLRCSPMKGHSHVYWYRQLPEEGLKFMVYLQKENIIDESGMPKERFSAEFPKEGPSILRIQQVVRGDSAAYFCASSPGQASNTEAFFGQGTRLTVV.

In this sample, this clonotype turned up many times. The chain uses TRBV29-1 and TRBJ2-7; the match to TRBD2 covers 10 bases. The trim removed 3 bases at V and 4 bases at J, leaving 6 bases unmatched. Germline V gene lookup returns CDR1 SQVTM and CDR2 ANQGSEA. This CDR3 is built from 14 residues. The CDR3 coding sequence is TGCAGCGTTGACGCTAGCGGGAGCGGTTACGAGCAGTACTTC. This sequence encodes CSVDASGSGYEQYF.

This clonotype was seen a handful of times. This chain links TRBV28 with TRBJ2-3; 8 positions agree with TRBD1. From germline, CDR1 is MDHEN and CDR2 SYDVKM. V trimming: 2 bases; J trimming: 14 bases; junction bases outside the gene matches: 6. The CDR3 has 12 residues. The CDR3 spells CASSLGQGHAYF. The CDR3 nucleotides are TGTGCCAGCAGTTTAGGACAGGGACATGCGTATTTT.

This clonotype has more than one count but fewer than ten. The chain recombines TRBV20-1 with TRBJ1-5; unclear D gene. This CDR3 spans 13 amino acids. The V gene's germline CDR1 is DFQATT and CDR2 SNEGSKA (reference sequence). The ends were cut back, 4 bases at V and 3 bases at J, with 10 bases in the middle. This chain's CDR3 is CSAIAGINQPQHF. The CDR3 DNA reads TGCAGTGCTATCGCAGGAATCAATCAGCCCCAGCATTTT.

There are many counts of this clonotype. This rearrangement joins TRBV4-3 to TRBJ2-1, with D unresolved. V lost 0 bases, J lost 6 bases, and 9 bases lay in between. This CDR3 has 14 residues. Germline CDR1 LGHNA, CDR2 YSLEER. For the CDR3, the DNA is TGCGCCAGCAGCCAAGATACCTACCGCAATGAGCAGTTCTTC. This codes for CASSQDTYRNEQFF.

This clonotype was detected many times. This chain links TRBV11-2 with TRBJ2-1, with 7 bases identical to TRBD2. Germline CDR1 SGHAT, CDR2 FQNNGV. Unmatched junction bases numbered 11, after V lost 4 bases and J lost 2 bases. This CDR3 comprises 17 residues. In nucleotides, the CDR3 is TGTGCCAGCAGCTCTGACAGAAGCGGGAAGGCCTACAATGAGCAGTTCTTC. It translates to CASSSDRSGKAYNEQFF.

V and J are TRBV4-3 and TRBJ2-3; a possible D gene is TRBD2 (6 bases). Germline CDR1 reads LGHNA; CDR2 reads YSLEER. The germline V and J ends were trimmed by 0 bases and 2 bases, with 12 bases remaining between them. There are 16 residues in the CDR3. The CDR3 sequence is CASSQEATGDTDTQYF. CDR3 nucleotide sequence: TGCGCCAGCAGCCAAGAGGCGACGGGAGACACAGATACGCAGTATTTT.

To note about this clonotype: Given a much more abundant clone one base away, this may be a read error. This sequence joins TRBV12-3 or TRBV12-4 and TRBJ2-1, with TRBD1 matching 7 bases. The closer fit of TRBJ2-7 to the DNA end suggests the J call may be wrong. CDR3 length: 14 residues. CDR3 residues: CASSPGQAYNEQYF. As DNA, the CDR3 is TGTGCCAGCAGTCCCGGACAGGCATACAATGAGCAGTACTTC.

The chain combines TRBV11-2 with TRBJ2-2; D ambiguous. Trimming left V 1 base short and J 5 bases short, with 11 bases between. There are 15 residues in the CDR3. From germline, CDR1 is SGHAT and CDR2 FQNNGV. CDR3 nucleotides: TGTGCCAGCAGCTTAGGGGCCGAAATTACCGGGGAGCTGTTTTTT. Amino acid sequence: CASSLGAEITGELFF.

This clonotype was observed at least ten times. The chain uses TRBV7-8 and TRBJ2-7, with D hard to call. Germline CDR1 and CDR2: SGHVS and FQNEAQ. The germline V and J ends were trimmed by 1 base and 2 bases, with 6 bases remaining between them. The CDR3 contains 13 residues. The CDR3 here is CASSLDRAYEQYF. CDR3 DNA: TGTGCCAGCAGCTTAGATCGGGCCTACGAGCAGTACTTC.

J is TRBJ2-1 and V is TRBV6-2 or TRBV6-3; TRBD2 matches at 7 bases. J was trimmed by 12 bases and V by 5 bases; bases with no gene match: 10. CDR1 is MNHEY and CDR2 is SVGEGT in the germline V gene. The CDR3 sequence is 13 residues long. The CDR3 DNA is TGTGCCAGCAGTGGAGGGGAGGGGAGGGGGCAGTTCTTC. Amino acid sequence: CASSGGEGRGQFF.

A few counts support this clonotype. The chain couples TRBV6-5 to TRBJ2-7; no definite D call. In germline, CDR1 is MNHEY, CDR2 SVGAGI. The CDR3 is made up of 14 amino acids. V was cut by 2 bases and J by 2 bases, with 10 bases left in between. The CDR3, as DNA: TGTGCCAGCAGTTACCATGACGGAGCCTACGAGCAGTACTTC. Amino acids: CASSYHDGAYEQYF.

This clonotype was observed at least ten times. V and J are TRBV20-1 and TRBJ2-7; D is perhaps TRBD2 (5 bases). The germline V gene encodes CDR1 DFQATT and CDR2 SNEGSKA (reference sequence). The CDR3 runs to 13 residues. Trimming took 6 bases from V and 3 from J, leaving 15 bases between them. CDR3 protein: CSATAEADYEQYF. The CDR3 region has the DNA TGCAGTGCCACCGCAGAAGCGGACTACGAGCAGTACTTC.

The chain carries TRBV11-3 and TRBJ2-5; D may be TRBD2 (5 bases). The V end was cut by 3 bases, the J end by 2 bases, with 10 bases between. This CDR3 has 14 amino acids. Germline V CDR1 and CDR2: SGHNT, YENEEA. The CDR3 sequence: CASSFRRGQETQYF. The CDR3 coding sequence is TGTGCCAGCAGCTTTCGGCGCGGGCAAGAGACCCAGTACTTC.